One T cell receptor beta chain is described in this entry. Its antigen is as yet unknown. The repertoire was sequenced with immunoSEQ multiplex PCR; TCRdb's copy has only in-frame clones and lacks some. Of 4,500 to 7,000 clones in the sample, 82% were seen once. These data belong to a study of T cells in tumors after PD-1 blockade. Study-wide background: Each patient got pembrolizumab 200 mg every 3 weeks or cemiplimab 350 mg every 2 weeks. Some patients also took daily vismodegib 150 mg during anti-PD-1 treatment. Study observations and caveats: Peripheral recruitment is suggested, as some novel exhausted tumor clones were in pre-treatment blood.

Germline V lookup: CDR1 SGHRS, CDR2 YFSETQ. The CDR3 is 13 residues long. V lost 3 bases, J lost 3 bases, and 9 bases lay in between. Source: PBMCs, taken after anti-PD-1 therapy. The rearrangement joins TRBV5-1 to TRBJ1-2; D is undetermined. This TCR came from a human donor with advanced basal cell or squamous cell carcinoma (not recorded which). The CDR3 region has the DNA TGCGCCAGCAGCTCGAAGATAGACTATGGCTACACCTTC. It is translated as CASSSKIDYGYTF.